The T cell receptor (beta chain) described here comes from a study of T-cell memory formation after mild COVID-19. Study observations and caveats: In pre-infection memory, a portion of responding clones appeared, which suggested that cross-reactive memory joined. Chiefly within CM and EM were the contracting CD4+ clones; CD8+ ones were within EMRA. Day 15 to 85 contractors were CD4/CD8 balanced; later expanders leaned CD4+.

A 5'RACE reaction primed in the constant segment made cDNA libraries of TCR alpha and TCR beta, and these carried sample barcodes and UMIs. TCRdb called the 5' RACE reads again in MiXCR, with one record for every CDR3 protein. The sample lists tens of thousands of distinct CDR3 sequences, approximately 16% occurring once. The germline V gene encodes CDR1 LNHDA and CDR2 SQIVND (reference sequence). V dropped 5 bases and J dropped 4; count of bases not matched to a gene: 9. This CDR3 is 15 amino acids long. Details on this clonotype: Its cognate antigen is unknown.

V is TRBV19 and J is TRBJ1-2; 8 nucleotides agree with TRBD1. This TCR was recovered from a man aged 18 to 29 who had mild COVID-19 (a few samples of this study predate the infection). Cell type and time point are not known. Input material: PBMCs or a T cell subset sorted from them (not recorded which). CDR3 sequence reads: CASSPSWTGTYGYTF. The CDR3 coding sequence is TGTGCCAGTAGTCCCTCGTGGACAGGGACCTATGGCTACACCTTC.